This T cell receptor (beta chain) was recovered during a study of cytomegalovirus exposure and HLA in healthy donors. As for the study in general: The roughly 670 first-cohort repertoires shared a platform with the 130 or so validation repertoires, as reported in a later analysis.

General study points: Three chains linked to CMV were shown in vitro to be specific for CMV antigens. Most TCR sequences were uncommon, yet certain public TCRs appeared in many donors.

The assay was immunoSEQ multiplex PCR, and TCRdb's table has in-frame clones only and misses some. The sample contains roughly 250,000 clones, roughly 89% of which appear only once. About this clone: Its specificity is unknown.

The clonotype originates from a man aged 18 to 30 in good health and CMV-seronegative. Sample: PBMCs.

The CDR3 coding sequence is TGTGCCAGCAGCCCGTCAGCGGGGGGGCCGAACGAGCAGTACTTC. Translation: CASSPSAGGPNEQYF. The gene calls are TRBV7-2 and TRBJ2-7, with TRBD2 matching over 10 bases. CDR1 is SGHTA, CDR2 FQGNSA, per germline. This CDR3 is built from 15 residues. V lost 5 bases, J lost 5 bases, and 9 bases stayed unmatched.